This TCR beta chain was found in a study of blood T cell repertoires in COVID-19. Study-wide background: From the United States, Italy and Spain came samples of acute and convalescent COVID-19. Sample material is recorded as cDNA or gDNA derived from T cells, B-cell-depleted T cells, or PBMCs.

Original processing notes: Reference gene primer amplification in the assay estimated nucleated cell counts. The protocol was immunoSEQ multiplex PCR, while the TCRdb copy is restricted to in-frame clones and leaves out a portion. V and J calls and clone size are given by that table; D and trimming were obtained from the DNA. This sample carries about 380,000 clones, around 85% of them seen once, and the ten largest clones take 3% to 4.5%. The germline V gene encodes CDR1 SGHTA and CDR2 FQGTGA. The CDR3 has 12 amino acids. V was pared by 1 base and J by 9 bases, with 7 bases between. The receptor comes from a woman aged 18 to 35 with acute or convalescent COVID-19. This sequence joins TRBV7-3 and TRBJ2-1; D is undetermined. The sequencing input was peripheral blood. Written as DNA, the CDR3 is TGTGCCAGCAGCTTAAGGCCTGCTGAGCAGTTCTTC. As protein: CASSLRPAEQFF.